This entry lists 21 T cell receptor beta chains sequenced from one sample in a study of PD-1 blockade in classical Hodgkin lymphoma. Sample time point: cycle 4 day 1 (C4D1), after 6 weeks of nivolumab. Autologous stem cell transplantation was followed by relapse in every patient, and brentuximab vedotin exposure varied. Measured with immunoSEQ multiplex PCR; TCRdb has only the in-frame clones, and not every one. The table lists 20,000 to 30,000 clones, around 80% of them singletons. Specimen: peripheral blood mononuclear cells (PBMCs), collected before the fourth cycle of nivolumab. These receptor sequences come from a human donor with classical Hodgkin lymphoma.

Only one count was recorded for this clone. The chain carries TRBV4-3 and TRBJ2-7; TRBD2 aligns across 7 bases. Looked up from germline, CDR1 is LGHNA and CDR2 is YSLEER. V gave up 0 bases and J gave up 3 bases; unmatched junction bases: 8. CDR3 length equals 16 residues. CDR3 loop: CASSQEAGSRGYEQYF. Here the CDR3 DNA reads TGCGCCAGCAGCCAAGAAGCGGGAAGTCGGGGCTACGAGCAGTACTTC.

V and J are TRBV16 and TRBJ1-5, with TRBD1 as a possible D gene (6 bases). Germline values: CDR1 KGHSY, CDR2 FQNENV. The CDR3 totals 15 residues. V lost 0 bases and J 4 bases, leaving 10 bases between the germline ends. CDR3 DNA sequence: TGTGCCAGCAGCCAATCGAGGGGGGGAAATCAGCCCCAGCATTTT. Translating it yields CASSQSRGGNQPQHF.

CDR3 in DNA: TGTGCCAGCAGTGCTCCGGGGACGGGGAACACCGGGGAGCTGTTTTTT. This codes for CASSAPGTGNTGELFF. The gene calls are TRBV25-1 and TRBJ2-2; D is perhaps TRBD1 or TRBD2 (5 bases each). The CDR3 covers 16 residues. Trimming took 4 bases from V and 1 from J, leaving 13 bases between them. Germline V lookup: CDR1 MGHDK, CDR2 SYGVNS.

The genes are TRBV4-2 and TRBJ2-7; maybe TRBD2 (5 bases). This CDR3 is 17 amino acids long. Germline values: CDR1 LGHNA, CDR2 YNFKEQ. V gave up 0 bases and J gave up 0 bases, with 15 bases separating them. CDR3 DNA: TGTGCCAGCAGCCAAGATGGGAGAAACTTCGGCTCCTACGAGCAGTACTTC. Residues: CASSQDGRNFGSYEQYF.

This chain uses TRBV27 with TRBJ2-1; 8 bases align to TRBD2. CDR1 is MNHEY, CDR2 SMNVEV, per germline (reference sequence). The CDR3 spans 16 residues. Trimming at V came to 5 bases and at J to 6 bases, leaving 12 bases not matched to a gene. For the CDR3, the DNA is TGTGCCAGCAGTCCAACGGGGGGACTAGTATCCAATGAGCAGTTCTTC. This codes for CASSPTGGLVSNEQFF.

This clone was observed a single time. The V and J genes are TRBV6-5 and TRBJ2-7; D is tentatively TRBD1 or TRBD2 (5 bases each). V dropped 6 bases and J dropped 6 bases, with 18 bases sitting between them. This CDR3 has 14 residues. Germline V gene lookup returns CDR1 MNHEY and CDR2 SVGAGI. CDR3 nucleotides: TGTGCCAGCAGACTATCGGGACGGAGGTCCGAGCAGTACTTC. Protein sequence: CASRLSGRRSEQYF.

The V and J genes are TRBV7-9 and TRBJ2-1; D may correspond to TRBD1 or TRBD2 (5 bases each). CDR1 is SEHNR and CDR2 is FQNEAQ in the germline V gene (reference sequence). The V end was cut by 2 bases, the J end by 0 bases, with 11 bases between. This CDR3 has 16 residues. CDR3 loop: CASSLTGTDSYNEQFF. The DNA of the CDR3 is TGTGCCAGCAGCTTAACCGGGACCGACTCCTACAATGAGCAGTTCTTC.

The CDR3 sequence: CASSFAQGYEQYF. CDR3 in DNA: TGTGCCAGCAGTTTTGCACAGGGCTACGAGCAGTACTTC. The chain joins TRBV27 to TRBJ2-7; possible D gene TRBD1, 6 bases. This CDR3 contains 13 residues. Per the germline V gene, CDR1 is MNHEY and CDR2 is SMNVEV (reference sequence). V lost 3 bases to trimming and J lost 3 bases, with 9 bases between them.

The rearrangement links TRBV14 to TRBJ2-1; 9 bases align to TRBD2. V shed 4 bases, J shed 6 bases, and the junction held 10 bases outside the gene matches. The CDR3 length is 16 residues. Germline CDR1 SGHDN, CDR2 FVKESK. As DNA, the CDR3 is TGTGCCAGCAGCCCCTCTTTTGCGGGAGGGCCCAATGAGCAGTTCTTC. Translation gives CASSPSFAGGPNEQFF.

V usage is TRBV6-5 and J usage is TRBJ2-7, with 10 bases lining up with TRBD1. The V gene's germline CDR1 is MNHEY and CDR2 SVGAGI. After removal of 5 bases from V and 5 bases from J, the junction contained 6 bases not matched to a gene. The CDR3 length is 14 residues. This CDR3 reads CASSRQGARHEQYF. The CDR3 DNA reads as TGTGCCAGCAGTCGACAGGGGGCGCGCCACGAGCAGTACTTC.

The chain has TRBV19 and TRBJ1-4, with 8 positions matching TRBD1. The V and J ends lost 7 bases and 0 bases, in that order; junction bases with no gene match: 10. Germline V gene lookup returns CDR1 LNHDA and CDR2 SQIVND (reference sequence). The CDR3 has 17 amino acids. The CDR3 sequence: CASTPPDRGPTNEKLFF. In DNA, the CDR3 is TGTGCCAGTACCCCTCCCGACAGGGGTCCAACTAATGAAAAACTGTTTTTT.

This chain joins TRBV4-1 and TRBJ1-2, with D maybe TRBD1 (5 bases). The CDR3 runs 17 residues. CDR1 is MGHRA and CDR2 is YSYEKL in the germline V gene. V shed 1 base and J shed 8 bases, with 23 bases lying between them. In DNA form, the CDR3 reads TGCGCCAGCAGCCAAGTGGGGCTCGGTGAGGTCGGTAGCGGCTACACCTTC. This encodes CASSQVGLGEVGSGYTF.

The gene calls are TRBV27 and TRBJ1-1; D may be TRBD1 (5 bases). CDR1 is MNHEY and CDR2 is SMNVEV in the germline V gene (reference sequence). The germline V and J ends were trimmed by 3 bases and 14 bases, with 19 bases remaining between them. This CDR3 is 13 amino acids long. CDR3: CASSFGLRGEVFF. CDR3 nucleotides: TGTGCCAGCAGTTTCGGTCTTAGAGGGGAGGTCTTCTTT.

J is TRBJ1-2 and V is TRBV9, with D maybe TRBD1 (6 bases). Germline loops: CDR1 SGDLS, CDR2 YYNGEE. CDR3 length: 14 residues. Between the trimmed V and J ends, which lost 4 bases and 4 bases, there was a span of 14 bases. The CDR3 reads CASSPSGAPYGYTF. CDR3 bases: TGTGCCAGCAGCCCTTCAGGGGCGCCCTATGGCTACACCTTC. Full variable domain (outside the CDR3, taken from reference TRBV9 and TRBJ1-2): DSGVTQTPKHLITATGQRVTLRCSPRSGDLSVYWYQQSLDQGLQFLIQYYNGEERAKGNILERFSAQQFPDLHSELNLSSLELGDSALYFCASSPSGAPYGYTFGSGTRLTVV.

This clone was observed a handful of times. The chain uses TRBV6-5 and TRBJ2-7; 8 bases line up with TRBD1. The ends lost 0 bases at V and 3 bases at J; junction bases unmatched: 7. This CDR3 has 16 amino acids. Germline values: CDR1 MNHEY, CDR2 SVGAGI. For the CDR3, the DNA is TGTGCCAGCAGTTACTCGACAACAGGGGGGCTCTACGAGCAGTACTTC. Translation: CASSYSTTGGLYEQYF.

The rearrangement uses TRBV28 and TRBJ2-7; D unclear. The CDR3 length is 12 residues. Trimming removed 2 bases from V and 7 bases from J, with 9 bases in between. Germline V gene sequence: CDR1 MDHEN, CDR2 SYDVKM. Here the CDR3 reads CASSLHQREQYF. DNA for the CDR3: TGTGCCAGCAGTTTACACCAACGGGAGCAGTACTTC.

The genes are TRBV21-1 and TRBJ2-6; TRBD1 is the table's D call and was not checked against the DNA. TRBV21-1 is described as a pseudogene. CDR3 length: 16 residues. The CDR3 reads CASRDRGRPGANVLTF. The CDR3 DNA sequence: TGTGCCAGCAGAGACAGGGGGCGGCCTGGGGCCAACGTCCTGACTTTC.

To note about this clone: Other DNA sequences in this sample translate to the same CDR3. V usage is TRBV18 and J usage is TRBJ2-7; D may be TRBD2 (5 bases). The CDR3 has 15 residues. The V gene lost 6 bases and the J gene lost 0 bases, with 15 bases spanning the gap. Germline CDR1 is KGHSH and CDR2 is LQKENI. The CDR3 reads CASSLFSDTSYEQYF. CDR3 DNA: TGTGCCAGCTCTCTTTTTAGCGATACCTCCTACGAGCAGTACTTC.

The rearrangement joins TRBV6-5 to TRBJ2-1; D remains unclear. Trimming removed 0 bases from V and 5 bases from J, with 5 bases in between. This CDR3 is built from 13 residues. The germline V gene encodes CDR1 MNHEY and CDR2 SVGAGI. In DNA, the CDR3 is TGTGCCAGCAGTTACTCGTTGGACAATGAGCAGTTCTTC. This gives the protein CASSYSLDNEQFF.

This clone was observed a few times. This chain links TRBV28 with TRBJ2-7; a weak D match, TRBD1 (6 bases). This CDR3 region has 13 residues. Per the germline V gene, CDR1 is MDHEN and CDR2 is SYDVKM. V lost 4 bases, J lost 5 bases, and 12 bases lay in between. DNA for the CDR3: TGTGCCAGCAGTTCTACAGGGTGGGACGAGCAGTACTTC. This sequence encodes CASSSTGWDEQYF. The complete variable domain, with remaining parts taken from reference TRBV28 and TRBJ2-7, reads DVKVTQSSRYLVKRTGEKVFLECVQDMDHENMFWYRQDPGLGLRLIYFSYDVKMKEKGDIPEGYSVSREKKERFSLILESASTNQTSMYLCASSSTGWDEQYFGPGTRLTVT.

By frequency in the sample, this clone is medium-sized. V usage is TRBV10-3 and J usage is TRBJ1-1; TRBD1 is a possible D gene (6 bases). This CDR3 is 15 amino acids long. The germline V and J ends were trimmed by 3 bases and 1 base, with 12 bases remaining between them. CDR1 is ENHRY, CDR2 SYGVKD, per germline. The CDR3 sequence: CAISETGSTNTEAFF. CDR3 nucleotides: TGTGCCATCAGTGAAACAGGGTCCACGAACACTGAAGCTTTCTTT.